Presented here are 20 T cell receptor beta chains from one specimen sequenced in a study of identical twins. TCRdb independently ran MiXCR on the 5' RACE reads; one entry per CDR3 protein. The profile shows under 250,000 distinct CDR3 sequences, more than 6.5% of them singletons. The sample was also linked to a second study, of yellow fever vaccine responses in identical twins.

The sequencing sample was made of memory (CD45RO+) T cells sorted from blood. The receptors shown here come from a woman younger than 30 in good health.

This sequence joins TRBV7-2 and TRBJ2-1; 8 nucleotides agree with TRBD2. Germline CDR1 and CDR2: SGHTA and FQGNSA. J was trimmed by 8 bases and V by 3 bases; bases with no gene match: 6. The CDR3 is 14 amino acids. The CDR3 DNA sequence: TGTGCCAGCAGCTTCTCCGGGACTAGGTATGAGCAGTTCTTC. Its translation: CASSFSGTRYEQFF.

The V gene is TRBV27, the J gene TRBJ2-5; D unresolved. This CDR3 is built from 14 residues. Germline V gives CDR1 MNHEY, CDR2 SMNVEV (reference sequence). Deletions cut 4 bases from V and 2 bases from J, with 11 bases between. The CDR3: CASSSQREQETQYF. For the CDR3, the DNA is TGTGCCAGCAGTTCGCAACGAGAACAAGAGACCCAGTACTTC.

This clonotype was picked up many times. V gene TRBV24-1 combines with J gene TRBJ2-1; 12 bases map to TRBD2. The CDR3 spans 16 residues. Per the germline V gene, CDR1 is KGHDR and CDR2 is SFDVKD. Trimming at V came to 4 bases and at J to 6 bases, leaving 6 bases not matched to a gene. The CDR3 nucleotides are TGTGCCACCAGTGACCTTAGGACTAGCGGGACCAATGAGCAGTTCTTC. Protein product: CATSDLRTSGTNEQFF.

This chain uses TRBV5-1 with TRBJ2-3; the D gene is possibly TRBD2 (5 bases). There are 12 residues in the CDR3. V lost 4 bases, J lost 6 bases, and 9 bases lay in between. Germline CDR1 is SGHRS and CDR2 is YFSETQ. CDR3 sequence: CASSGQRDTQYF. As DNA, the CDR3 is TGCGCCAGCAGCGGCCAGCGGGATACGCAGTATTTT.

This clonotype showed up just a few times. The chain links TRBV4-2 to TRBJ2-7, with TRBD1 identical over 9 bases. The CDR3 contains 15 residues. Germline V gives CDR1 LGHNA, CDR2 YNFKEQ. J was trimmed by 0 bases and V by 0 bases; bases with no gene match: 0. CDR3 region: CASSQETGGSYEQYF. The CDR3 DNA reads TGTGCCAGCAGCCAAGAGACAGGGGGCTCCTACGAGCAGTACTTC.

This clonotype turned up a few times. The CDR3 protein is CASSERPDAGEKLFF. The CDR3 nucleotides are TGCGCCAGCAGCGAGAGGCCGGATGCGGGTGAAAAACTGTTTTTT. The chain links TRBV5-1 to TRBJ1-4, with D uncertain. The CDR3 length is 15 residues. Trimming stripped 4 bases from V and 7 bases from J, with 17 bases between. CDR1 is SGHRS and CDR2 is YFSETQ in the germline V gene.

This clonotype has at least ten counts. This chain connects TRBV12-3 or TRBV12-4 to TRBJ1-6; TRBD1 matches at 8 bases. This CDR3 is 15 amino acids long. J was trimmed by 5 bases and V by 6 bases; bases with no gene match: 6. The CDR3 DNA reads TGTGCCAGCAGACCACAGGGGGTTGATAATTCACCCCTCCACTTT. This encodes CASRPQGVDNSPLHF.

This clonotype appeared many times. The rearrangement joins TRBV24-1 to TRBJ2-1, with TRBD1 as a possible D gene (5 bases). The CDR3 spans 15 residues. Deletions cut 3 bases from V and 8 bases from J, with 16 bases between. Germline CDR1 is KGHDR and CDR2 is SFDVKD. CDR3 sequence reads: CATSDPIDSRDEQFF. CDR3 nucleotide sequence: TGTGCCACCAGTGATCCCATTGACAGTCGCGATGAGCAGTTCTTC.

Only a few counts were recorded for this clonotype. This sequence joins TRBV5-1 and TRBJ2-7, with D perhaps TRBD1 (6 bases). V was pared by 6 bases and J by 6 bases, with 16 bases between. Germline V CDR1 and CDR2: SGHRS, YFSETQ. This CDR3 spans 13 amino acids. This CDR3 reads CASTLDRSSEQYF. The DNA for the CDR3 is TGCGCCAGCACCCTCGACAGGTCTTCCGAGCAGTACTTC.

There are a few counts of this clonotype. The genes are TRBV3-1 and TRBJ2-7; D may be TRBD2 (6 bases). CDR1 and CDR2 from the germline V gene are LGHDT and YNNKEL (reference sequence). Trimming shortened V by 0 bases and J by 4 bases, and 16 bases separated the two germline ends. This CDR3 comprises 16 residues. The CDR3 sequence is CASSQDPRPGRYEQYF. The CDR3 region has the DNA TGTGCCAGCAGCCAAGATCCCCGGCCAGGGAGGTACGAGCAGTACTTC.

The rearrangement joins TRBV7-3 to TRBJ2-7; tentatively, D is TRBD1 (6 bases). Per the germline V gene, CDR1 is SGHTA and CDR2 is FQGTGA. V lost 3 bases and J lost 5, with 11 bases in between. The CDR3 is made up of 13 amino acids. The CDR3 DNA is TGTGCCAGCAGCTTCCGCAGGGGAAACGAGCAGTACTTC. Protein product: CASSFRRGNEQYF.

This clonotype was counted only a few times. The chain carries TRBV6-1 and TRBJ2-3; tentative D call: TRBD1 (5 bases). V lost 7 bases, J lost 0 bases, and 8 bases lay in between. Germline values: CDR1 MNHNS, CDR2 SASEGT. This CDR3 has 13 residues. CDR3 DNA: TGTGCCAGCAAGACAGCTAGCACAGATACGCAGTATTTT. Protein: CASKTASTDTQYF.

The V call is TRBV6-1, the J call TRBJ2-5; the D is unclear. Trimming removed 7 bases from V and 4 bases from J, with 13 bases in between. Looked up from germline, CDR1 is MNHNS and CDR2 is SASEGT. This CDR3 has 13 amino acids. The CDR3 region has the DNA TGTGCCAGCAAACCGGCGAAACTAGAGACCCAGTACTTC. Protein sequence: CASKPAKLETQYF.

This clonotype showed up many times. The V gene is TRBV12-3 or TRBV12-4, the J gene TRBJ2-4, with D tentatively TRBD2 (5 bases). The germline V and J ends were trimmed by 7 bases and 3 bases, with 13 bases remaining between them. The length of the CDR3 is 14 residues. This chain's CDR3 is CASTPGVVKNIQYF. CDR3 DNA: TGTGCCAGCACGCCCGGGGTAGTCAAAAACATTCAGTACTTC.

This clonotype was seen ten or more times. The chain is built from TRBV29-1 and TRBJ2-6; D not certain. The CDR3 extends over 13 amino acids. Trimming removed 6 bases at V and 2 bases at J, with 8 bases between. Looked up from germline, CDR1 is SQVTM and CDR2 is ANQGSEA. Here the CDR3 reads CSVRVAGANVLTF. DNA of the CDR3: TGCAGCGTGAGAGTGGCTGGGGCCAACGTCCTGACTTTC.

V is TRBV3-1 and J is TRBJ1-5; D is undetermined. CDR1 is LGHDT and CDR2 is YNNKEL in the germline V gene (reference sequence). Trimming stripped 0 bases from V and 6 bases from J, with 3 bases between. The CDR3 runs to 12 residues. The CDR3 sequence is CASSQDSQPQHF. DNA of the CDR3: TGTGCCAGCAGCCAAGATTCTCAGCCCCAGCATTTT. Full variable domain (remainder filled in from reference TRBV3-1 and TRBJ1-5): DTAVSQTPKYLVTQMGNDKSIKCEQNLGHDTMYWYKQDSKKFLKIMFSYNNKELIINETVPNRFSPKSPDKAHLNLHINSLELGDSAVYFCASSQDSQPQHFGDGTRLSIL.

This clonotype occurred a few times. The chain recombines TRBV11-2 with TRBJ2-7; D gene ambiguous. Germline CDR1 SGHAT, CDR2 FQNNGV. The CDR3 is 13 residues long. Trimming left V 5 bases short and J 4 bases short, with 12 bases between. Here the CDR3 reads CASSSGRQYEQYF. DNA for the CDR3: TGTGCCAGCAGCAGTGGAAGGCAATACGAGCAGTACTTC.

This clonotype was recorded a few times. The V and J genes are TRBV3-1 and TRBJ2-3, with D tentatively TRBD1 (5 bases). The CDR3 contains 12 residues. Per germline, CDR1 LGHDT and CDR2 YNNKEL (reference sequence). The V gene lost 8 bases and the J gene lost 2 bases, with 8 bases spanning the gap. CDR3: CASQGDTDTQYF. CDR3 coding DNA: TGTGCCAGCCAAGGGGACACAGATACGCAGTATTTT.

This clonotype occurred a few times. The chain links TRBV7-9 to TRBJ2-5; tentative D call: TRBD1 (7 bases). This CDR3 is 15 amino acids long. CDR1 and CDR2 (germline): SEHNR, FQNEAQ (reference sequence). Between the trimmed V and J ends, which lost 0 bases and 1 base, there was a span of 9 bases. The CDR3 region is CASSLAQGGQETQYF. CDR3 sequence (DNA): TGTGCCAGCAGCTTAGCCCAGGGGGGCCAAGAGACCCAGTACTTC.

This clonotype showed up many times. The chain employs TRBV4-3 and TRBJ2-7; weak D call: TRBD1 (6 bases). This CDR3 is 15 amino acids long. Germline values: CDR1 LGHNA, CDR2 YSLEER. Trimming shortened V by 0 bases and J by 3 bases, and 12 bases separated the two germline ends. CDR3 sequence (DNA): TGCGCCAGCAGCCAAGATGGGCAGGGGCTCTACGAGCAGTACTTC. It translates to CASSQDGQGLYEQYF.